These 4 T cell receptor beta chains were all obtained from the same sample, sequenced in a study of PD-1 blockade in classical Hodgkin lymphoma. Only in-frame clones appear in the TCRdb table, and some are missing; sequencing was by immunoSEQ multiplex PCR. The sample lists about 64,000 clones, about 89% seen once, with 10% in the top ten. Described time point: cycle 4 day 1 (C4D1), after 5 to 7 weeks of nivolumab. Following autologous stem cell transplantation, relapse occurred in every patient, and exposure to brentuximab vedotin varied. This specimen was peripheral blood mononuclear cells (PBMCs), taken before the fourth cycle of nivolumab. Receptor source: a human donor with classical Hodgkin lymphoma.

The chain is built from TRBV6-5 and TRBJ1-1, with D hard to call. The CDR3 spans 14 residues. The V gene's germline CDR1 is MNHEY and CDR2 SVGAGI. The V and J ends lost 2 bases and 12 bases respectively, with 19 bases between them. For the CDR3, the DNA is TGTGCCAGCAGTTACCTCCGCTCGGGCCTACTAACTTTCTTT. It translates to CASSYLRSGLLTFF.

The V and J genes are TRBV4-2 and TRBJ2-5, with D tentatively TRBD1 or TRBD2 (5 bases each). The J call is in doubt because the DNA end fits TRBJ2-7 better. CDR3 length: 16 amino acids. The germline V gene has CDR1 LGHNA and CDR2 YNFKEQ. The CDR3 loop reads CASSLLWGGWHYEQYF. CDR3 sequence (DNA): TGTGCCAGCAGCCTTTTATGGGGCGGGTGGCACTACGAGCAGTACTTC.

This chain joins TRBV7-9 and TRBJ2-3, with 9 positions matching TRBD2. The CDR3 is 13 residues long. Germline V gene data show CDR1 as SEHNR and CDR2 as FQNEAQ (reference sequence). V trimming: 6 bases; J trimming: 7 bases; junction bases outside the gene matches: 5. CDR3: CASRGSGGNTQYF. The CDR3 DNA sequence: TGTGCCAGCAGGGGTAGCGGGGGCAATACGCAGTATTTT.

The J gene is TRBJ1-5, the V gene TRBV28; D may be TRBD1 (5 bases). This CDR3 region has 14 residues. Between the trimmed V and J ends, which lost 1 base and 4 bases, there was a span of 8 bases. Looked up from germline, CDR1 is MDHEN and CDR2 is SYDVKM. This CDR3 is CASSLSGPNQPQHF. DNA for the CDR3: TGTGCCAGCAGTTTATCGGGACCAAATCAGCCCCAGCATTTT.